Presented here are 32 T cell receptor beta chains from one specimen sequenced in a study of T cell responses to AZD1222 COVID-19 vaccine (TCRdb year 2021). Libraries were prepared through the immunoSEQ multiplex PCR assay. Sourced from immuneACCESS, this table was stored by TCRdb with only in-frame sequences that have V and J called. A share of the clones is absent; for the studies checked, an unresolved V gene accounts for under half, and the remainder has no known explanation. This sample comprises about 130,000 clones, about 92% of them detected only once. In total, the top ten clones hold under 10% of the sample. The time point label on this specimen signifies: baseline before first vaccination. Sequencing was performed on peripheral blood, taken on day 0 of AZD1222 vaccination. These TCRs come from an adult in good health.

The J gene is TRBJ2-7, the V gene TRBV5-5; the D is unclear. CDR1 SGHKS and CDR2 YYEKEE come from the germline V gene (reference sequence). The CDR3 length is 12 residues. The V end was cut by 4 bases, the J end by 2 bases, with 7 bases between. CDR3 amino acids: CASSNVAYEQYF. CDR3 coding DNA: TGTGCCAGCAGCAATGTGGCCTACGAGCAGTACTTC.

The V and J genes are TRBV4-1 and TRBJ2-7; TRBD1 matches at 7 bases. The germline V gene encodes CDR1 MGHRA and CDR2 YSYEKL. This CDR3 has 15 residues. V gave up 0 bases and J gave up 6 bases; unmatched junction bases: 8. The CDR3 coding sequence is TGCGCCAGCAGCCAAGATCCCGGACAGGTGGGCGAGCAGTACTTC. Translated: CASSQDPGQVGEQYF.

DNA of the CDR3: TGTGCCAGCAGCTTGGCCGTCGTCTCGAACACCGGGGAGCTGTTTTTT. It specifies CASSLAVVSNTGELFF. J is TRBJ2-2 and V is TRBV5-8; the D is unclear. Trimming shortened V by 0 bases and J by 0 bases, and 9 bases separated the two germline ends. The germline gives CDR1 SGHTS, CDR2 YDEGEE. The CDR3 is 16 amino acids.

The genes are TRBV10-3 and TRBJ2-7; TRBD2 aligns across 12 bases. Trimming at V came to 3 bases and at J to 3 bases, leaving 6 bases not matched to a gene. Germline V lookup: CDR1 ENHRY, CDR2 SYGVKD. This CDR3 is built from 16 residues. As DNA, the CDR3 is TGTGCCATCAGTGATTTCCAGACTAGCGGGGGCTACGAGCAGTACTTC. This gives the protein CAISDFQTSGGYEQYF.

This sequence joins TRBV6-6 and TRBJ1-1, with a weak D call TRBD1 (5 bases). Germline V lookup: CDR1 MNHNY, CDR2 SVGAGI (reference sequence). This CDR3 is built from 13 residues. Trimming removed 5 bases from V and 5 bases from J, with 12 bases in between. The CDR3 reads CASSPRDETEAFF. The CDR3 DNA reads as TGTGCCAGCAGTCCCAGGGACGAGACTGAAGCTTTCTTT.

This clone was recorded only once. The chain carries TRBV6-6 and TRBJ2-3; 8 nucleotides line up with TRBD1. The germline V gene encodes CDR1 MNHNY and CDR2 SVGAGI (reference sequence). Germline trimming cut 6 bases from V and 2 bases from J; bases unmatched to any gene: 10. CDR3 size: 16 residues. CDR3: CASRGARGHNTDTQYF. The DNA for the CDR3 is TGTGCCAGCAGGGGAGCCAGGGGGCATAACACAGATACGCAGTATTTT.

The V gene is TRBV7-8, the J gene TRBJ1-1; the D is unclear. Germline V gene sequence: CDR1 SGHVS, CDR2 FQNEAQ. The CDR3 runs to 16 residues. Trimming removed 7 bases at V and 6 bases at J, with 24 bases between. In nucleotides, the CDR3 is TGTGCCAGCACCAGAAGGGCAGGCTTGGCGGAACCTGAAGCTTTCTTT. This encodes CASTRRAGLAEPEAFF.

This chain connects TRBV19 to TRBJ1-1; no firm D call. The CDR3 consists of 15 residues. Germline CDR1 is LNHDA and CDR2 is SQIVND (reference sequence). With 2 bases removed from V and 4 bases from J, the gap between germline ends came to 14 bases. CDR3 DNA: TGTGCCAGTAGTATACTAGGCGCCTTGGGCACTGAAGCTTTCTTT. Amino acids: CASSILGALGTEAFF. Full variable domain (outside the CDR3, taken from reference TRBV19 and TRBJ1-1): DGGITQSPKYLFRKEGQNVTLSCEQNLNHDAMYWYRQDPGQGLRLIYYSQIVNDFQKGDIAEGYSVSREKKESFPLTVTSAQKNPTAFYLCASSILGALGTEAFFGQGTRLTVV.

CDR3 sequence: CASSSLRGEKLFF. The CDR3 coding sequence is TGTGCCAGCTCGTCTTTAAGGGGTGAAAAACTGTTTTTT. The J gene is TRBJ1-4, the V gene TRBV18; a weak D match, TRBD1 (5 bases). The germline gives CDR1 KGHSH, CDR2 LQKENI. The CDR3 has 13 amino acids. Between the trimmed V and J ends, which lost 6 bases and 7 bases, there was a span of 12 bases.

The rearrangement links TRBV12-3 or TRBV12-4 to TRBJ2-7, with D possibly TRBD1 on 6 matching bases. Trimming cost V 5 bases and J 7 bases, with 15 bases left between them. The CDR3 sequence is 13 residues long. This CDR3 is CASSTGFPGEQYF. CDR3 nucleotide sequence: TGTGCCAGCAGTACAGGGTTTCCTGGGGAGCAGTACTTC.

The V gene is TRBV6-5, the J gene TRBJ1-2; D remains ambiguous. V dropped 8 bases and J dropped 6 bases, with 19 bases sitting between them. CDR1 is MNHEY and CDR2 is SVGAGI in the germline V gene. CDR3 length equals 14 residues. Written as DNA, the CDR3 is TGTGCCAGCGGAGGGAAGGGTTTTTGGAATGGCTACACCTTC. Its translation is CASGGKGFWNGYTF.

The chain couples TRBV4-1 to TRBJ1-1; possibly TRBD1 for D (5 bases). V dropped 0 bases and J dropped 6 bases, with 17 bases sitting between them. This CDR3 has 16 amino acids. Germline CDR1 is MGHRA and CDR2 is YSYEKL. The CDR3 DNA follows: TGCGCCAGCAGCCAAGAATCGACAGCCCAAGGGGCTGAAGCTTTCTTT. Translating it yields CASSQESTAQGAEAFF.

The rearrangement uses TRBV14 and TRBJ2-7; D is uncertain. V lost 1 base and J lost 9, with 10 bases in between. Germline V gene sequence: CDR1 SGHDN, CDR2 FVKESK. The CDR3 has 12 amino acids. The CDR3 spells CASSQVLGMQYF. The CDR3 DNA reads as TGTGCCAGCAGCCAAGTGCTGGGAATGCAGTACTTC.

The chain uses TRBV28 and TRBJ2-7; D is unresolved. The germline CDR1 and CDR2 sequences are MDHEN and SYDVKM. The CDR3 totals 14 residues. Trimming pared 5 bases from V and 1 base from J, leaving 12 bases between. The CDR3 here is CASSREVLSYEQYF. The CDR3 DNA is TGTGCCAGCAGTCGAGAAGTCCTTTCCTACGAGCAGTACTTC.

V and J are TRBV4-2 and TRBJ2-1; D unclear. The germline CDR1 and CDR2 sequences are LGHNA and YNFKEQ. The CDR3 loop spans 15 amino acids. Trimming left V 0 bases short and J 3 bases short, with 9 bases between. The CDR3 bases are TGTGCCAGCAGCCAAGATAACGGCAACTACAATGAGCAGTTCTTC. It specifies CASSQDNGNYNEQFF.

In nucleotides, the CDR3 is TGTGCCAGTCACAGGGGTGGGAATCAGCCCCAGCATTTT. It yields the protein CASHRGGNQPQHF. The chain is built from TRBV19 and TRBJ1-5; 7 bases are a match to TRBD1. CDR3 length: 13 residues. V was clipped by 8 bases and J by 4 bases; unmatched bases: 5. Germline CDR1 is LNHDA and CDR2 is SQIVND (reference sequence).

Here the CDR3 DNA reads TGTGCCAGTAGCCCGGGACGGGGCCTTTACGAGCAGTACTTC. Residues: CASSPGRGLYEQYF. The V gene is TRBV19, the J gene TRBJ2-7, with D perhaps assigned TRBD1 or TRBD2 (5 bases each). The CDR3 length is 14 residues. CDR1 and CDR2 from the germline V gene are LNHDA and SQIVND (reference sequence). V lost 6 bases to trimming and J lost 4 bases, with 16 bases between them.

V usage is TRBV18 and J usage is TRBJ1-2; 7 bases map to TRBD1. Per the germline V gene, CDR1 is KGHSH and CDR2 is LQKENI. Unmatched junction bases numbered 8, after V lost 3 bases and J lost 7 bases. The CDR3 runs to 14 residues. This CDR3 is CASSPSSTGPGYTF. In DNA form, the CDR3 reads TGTGCCAGCTCACCGAGCTCGACAGGGCCTGGCTACACCTTC.

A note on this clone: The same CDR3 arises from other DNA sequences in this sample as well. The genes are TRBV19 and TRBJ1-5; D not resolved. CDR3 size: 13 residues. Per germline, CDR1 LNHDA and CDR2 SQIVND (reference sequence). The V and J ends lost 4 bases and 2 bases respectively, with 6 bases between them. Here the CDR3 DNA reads TGTGCCAGTAGTACCCTAGGCAATCAGCCCCAGCATTTT. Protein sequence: CASSTLGNQPQHF.

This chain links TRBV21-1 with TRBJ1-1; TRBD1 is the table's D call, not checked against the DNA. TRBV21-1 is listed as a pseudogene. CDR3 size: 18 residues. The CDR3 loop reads CASSKVPGVDPMNTEAFF. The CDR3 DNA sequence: TGTGCCAGCAGCAAAGTACCAGGGGTCGATCCTATGAACACTGAAGCTTTCTTT.

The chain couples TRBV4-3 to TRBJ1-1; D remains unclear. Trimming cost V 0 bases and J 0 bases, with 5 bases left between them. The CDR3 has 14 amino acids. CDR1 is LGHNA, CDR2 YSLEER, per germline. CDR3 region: CASSQDRLNTEAFF. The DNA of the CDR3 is TGCGCCAGCAGCCAAGATCGCCTGAACACTGAAGCTTTCTTT.

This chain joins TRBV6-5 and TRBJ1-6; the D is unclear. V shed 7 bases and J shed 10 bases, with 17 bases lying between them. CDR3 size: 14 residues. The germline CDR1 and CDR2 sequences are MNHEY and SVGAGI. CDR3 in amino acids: CASTLGPESSPLHF. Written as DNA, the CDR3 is TGTGCCAGCACCCTCGGCCCCGAATCCTCACCCCTCCACTTT.

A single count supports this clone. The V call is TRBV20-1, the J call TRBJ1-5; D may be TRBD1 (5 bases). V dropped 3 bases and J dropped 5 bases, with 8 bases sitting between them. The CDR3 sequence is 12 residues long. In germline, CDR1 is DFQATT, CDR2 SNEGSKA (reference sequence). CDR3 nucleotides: TGCAGTGCTAGTCAGGGCGATCAGCCCCAGCATTTT. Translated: CSASQGDQPQHF.

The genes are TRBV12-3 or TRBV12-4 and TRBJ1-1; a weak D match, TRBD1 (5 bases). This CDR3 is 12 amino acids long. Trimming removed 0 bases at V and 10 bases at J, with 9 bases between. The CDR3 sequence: CASSLAGTGAFF. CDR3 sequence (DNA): TGTGCCAGCAGTTTAGCCGGGACGGGAGCTTTCTTT.

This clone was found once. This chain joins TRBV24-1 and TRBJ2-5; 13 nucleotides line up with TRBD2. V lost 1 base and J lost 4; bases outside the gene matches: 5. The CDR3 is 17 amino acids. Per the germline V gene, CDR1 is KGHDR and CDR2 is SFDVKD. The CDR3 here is CATSDFGTSGETETQYF. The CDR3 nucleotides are TGTGCCACCAGTGATTTTGGGACTAGCGGGGAAACAGAGACCCAGTACTTC.

Here the CDR3 reads CASKSRWAGGTAFF. As DNA, the CDR3 is TGTGCCAGCAAATCCCGGTGGGCAGGAGGGACGGCTTTCTTT. The gene calls are TRBV5-8 and TRBJ1-1, with D possibly TRBD1 on 5 matching bases. The CDR3 length is 14 residues. From germline, CDR1 is SGHTS and CDR2 YDEGEE. V lost 6 bases and J 11 bases, leaving 23 bases between the germline ends.

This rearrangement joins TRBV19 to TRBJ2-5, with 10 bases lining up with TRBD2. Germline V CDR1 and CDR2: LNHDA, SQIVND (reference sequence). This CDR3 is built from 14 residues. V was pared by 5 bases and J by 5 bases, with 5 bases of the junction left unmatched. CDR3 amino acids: CASSYGLAEETQYF. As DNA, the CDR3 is TGTGCCAGTAGTTACGGACTAGCGGAGGAGACCCAGTACTTC.

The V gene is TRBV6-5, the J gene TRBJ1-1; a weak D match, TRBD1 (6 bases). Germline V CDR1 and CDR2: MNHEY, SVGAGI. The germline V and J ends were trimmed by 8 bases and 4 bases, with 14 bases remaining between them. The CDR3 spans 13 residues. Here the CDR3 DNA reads TGTGCCAGCCAGAGAACAGGGATCACTGAAGCTTTCTTT. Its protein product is CASQRTGITEAFF.

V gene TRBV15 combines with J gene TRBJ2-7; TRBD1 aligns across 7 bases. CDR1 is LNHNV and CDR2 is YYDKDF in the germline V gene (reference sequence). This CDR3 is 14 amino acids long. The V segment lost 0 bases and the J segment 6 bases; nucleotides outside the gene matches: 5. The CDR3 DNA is TGTGCCACCAGCAGAGATCCCGACAGGGCCGAGCAGTACTTC. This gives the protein CATSRDPDRAEQYF.

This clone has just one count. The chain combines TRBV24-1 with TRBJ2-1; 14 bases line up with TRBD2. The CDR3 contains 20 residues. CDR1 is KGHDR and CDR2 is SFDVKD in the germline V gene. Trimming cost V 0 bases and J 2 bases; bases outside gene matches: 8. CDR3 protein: CATSDLPGTSGGFAYNEQFF. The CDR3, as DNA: TGTGCCACCAGTGATTTGCCCGGGACTAGCGGGGGATTCGCCTACAATGAGCAGTTCTTC.

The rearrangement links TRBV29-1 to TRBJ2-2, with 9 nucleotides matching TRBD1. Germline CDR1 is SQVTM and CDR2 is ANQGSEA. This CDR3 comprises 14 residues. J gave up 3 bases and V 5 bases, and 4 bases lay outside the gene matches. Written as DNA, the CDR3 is TGCAGCGTTTGGGACAGGGCTTACACCGGGGAGCTGTTTTTT. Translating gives CSVWDRAYTGELFF.

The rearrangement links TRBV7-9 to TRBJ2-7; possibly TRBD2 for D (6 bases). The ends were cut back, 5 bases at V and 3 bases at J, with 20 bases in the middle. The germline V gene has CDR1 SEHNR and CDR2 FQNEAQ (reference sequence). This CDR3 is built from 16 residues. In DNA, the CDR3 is TGTGCCAGCAGCACCCCGGGTGGGGGGTTCGACTACGAGCAGTACTTC. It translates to CASSTPGGGFDYEQYF. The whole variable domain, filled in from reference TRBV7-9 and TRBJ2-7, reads DTGVSQNPRHKITKRGQNVTFRCDPISEHNRLYWYRQTLGQGPEFLTYFQNEAQLEKSRLLSDRFSAERPKGSFSTLEIQRTEQGDSAMYLCASSTPGGGFDYEQYFGPGTRLTVT.